Listed here are 18 T cell receptor beta chains from one sample, sequenced in a study of blood T cell repertoires in COVID-19. The table came from immunoSEQ multiplex PCR; TCRdb's copy has only in-frame clones and leaves some out. The sample holds 250,000 to 300,000 clones, 88% seen once. Sequencing input: peripheral blood. The origin of the receptors is a woman aged 30 to 39 with COVID-19, enrolled during active disease.

The CDR3 spells CASSPKGVEQYF. The CDR3 bases are TGTGCCAGCAGCCCGAAGGGGGTGGAGCAGTACTTC. The chain uses TRBV7-9 and TRBJ2-7; D may be TRBD1 (6 bases). V was clipped by 5 bases and J by 7 bases, with 12 bases between them. Looked up from germline, CDR1 is SEHNR and CDR2 is FQNEAQ (reference sequence). The CDR3 runs 12 residues.

The chain joins TRBV9 to TRBJ2-7; 9 bases are shared with TRBD2. Germline lookup yields CDR1 SGDLS and CDR2 YYNGEE. The CDR3 sequence is 16 residues long. The V segment lost 3 bases and the J segment 2 bases; nucleotides outside the gene matches: 9. The CDR3 DNA is TGTGCCAGCAGCGAGGGGGTAGCGGGAGCCCCCTACGAGCAGTACTTC. Translation: CASSEGVAGAPYEQYF. Looking up the rest from reference TRBV9 and TRBJ2-7 gives the full variable domain: DSGVTQTPKHLITATGQRVTLRCSPRSGDLSVYWYQQSLDQGLQFLIQYYNGEERAKGNILERFSAQQFPDLHSELNLSSLELGDSALYFCASSEGVAGAPYEQYFGPGTRLTVT.

The chain couples TRBV6-6 to TRBJ2-1, with 8 bases identical to TRBD2. Germline lookup yields CDR1 MNHNY and CDR2 SVGAGI (reference sequence). J gave up 5 bases and V 5 bases, and 8 bases lay outside the gene matches. This CDR3 has 15 residues. CDR3 in amino acids: CASSRLAGINNEQFF. CDR3 DNA sequence: TGTGCCAGCAGTCGTTTAGCGGGAATAAACAATGAGCAGTTCTTC.

The chain employs TRBV5-1 and TRBJ1-5; possibly TRBD1 for D (6 bases). Per the germline V gene, CDR1 is SGHRS and CDR2 is YFSETQ. V gave up 2 bases and J gave up 3 bases, with 15 bases separating them. The CDR3 extends over 16 amino acids. CDR3 DNA sequence: TGCGCCAGCAGCTTCCGGGTCAGGGGCGCCAATCAGCCCCAGCATTTT. Translating gives CASSFRVRGANQPQHF.

The chain joins TRBV10-3 to TRBJ2-6; D call uncertain. Germline-derived CDR1 and CDR2 are ENHRY and SYGVKD. CDR3 length: 15 amino acids. Trimming cost V 6 bases and J 0 bases, with 9 bases left between them. The CDR3 region has the DNA TGTGCCATCAGATCAGGTCTCTCTGGGGCCAACGTCCTGACTTTC. Protein sequence: CAIRSGLSGANVLTF.

This clone was found once. The chain joins TRBV7-9 to TRBJ1-1; D not resolved. The CDR3 sequence is 12 residues long. Germline V lookup: CDR1 SEHNR, CDR2 FQNEAQ (reference sequence). The V end was cut by 6 bases, the J end by 6 bases, with 11 bases between. The DNA for the CDR3 is TGTGCCAGCAGGAGGATGTGGGCTGAAGCTTTCTTT. Translation gives CASRRMWAEAFF.

The chain links TRBV18 to TRBJ2-3, with TRBD1 identical over 11 bases. The CDR3 is 15 residues long. The germline V gene encodes CDR1 KGHSH and CDR2 LQKENI. The trim removed 1 base at V and 6 bases at J, leaving 3 bases unmatched. The CDR3 reads CASSPQGQGDDTQYF. CDR3 nucleotides: TGTGCCAGCTCACCACAGGGACAGGGGGACGATACGCAGTATTTT.

This clone has more than one count but fewer than ten. CDR3: CASSERGWQETQYF. The CDR3 DNA is TGTGCCAGCAGTGAACGGGGGTGGCAAGAGACCCAGTACTTC. The rearrangement joins TRBV2 to TRBJ2-5; TRBD2 might be the D (6 bases). Germline CDR1 and CDR2: SNHLY and FYNNEI. The CDR3 is made up of 14 amino acids. Trimming stripped 2 bases from V and 2 bases from J, with 9 bases between.

The chain combines TRBV30 with TRBJ1-5, with D perhaps TRBD1 (6 bases). The CDR3 is 13 residues long. Trimming removed 2 bases at V and 6 bases at J, with 11 bases between. The germline V gene has CDR1 GTSNPN and CDR2 SVGIG (reference sequence). This CDR3 reads CAWSLQGGQPQHF. The DNA for the CDR3 is TGTGCCTGGAGTCTACAGGGTGGTCAGCCCCAGCATTTT.

V gene TRBV7-3 combines with J gene TRBJ1-3; D is perhaps TRBD1 (5 bases). The CDR3 has 14 residues. V lost 3 bases and J 4 bases, leaving 10 bases between the germline ends. Germline values: CDR1 SGHTA, CDR2 FQGTGA. In DNA form, the CDR3 reads TGTGCCAGCAGCTTCACAGGACCCGGAAACACCATATATTTT. It is translated as CASSFTGPGNTIYF.

The rearrangement joins TRBV7-3 to TRBJ2-1; 8 bases are shared with TRBD1. Trimming cost V 6 bases and J 3 bases; bases outside gene matches: 7. This CDR3 spans 15 amino acids. Germline V CDR1 and CDR2: SGHTA, FQGTGA. CDR3 nucleotide sequence: TGTGCCAGCAGATCCGACAGGGGTGGCTACAATGAGCAGTTCTTC. Protein sequence: CASRSDRGGYNEQFF.

The rearrangement joins TRBV6-5 to TRBJ2-1, with 9 positions matching TRBD2. V dropped 4 bases and J dropped 14; count of bases not matched to a gene: 12. From germline, CDR1 is MNHEY and CDR2 SVGAGI. This CDR3 has 14 amino acids. This CDR3 is CASSSERAGGPKFF. In nucleotides, the CDR3 is TGTGCCAGCAGTTCAGAAAGAGCGGGGGGTCCTAAGTTCTTC.

The chain links TRBV19 to TRBJ1-5; 9 positions match TRBD1. Germline lookup yields CDR1 LNHDA and CDR2 SQIVND (reference sequence). This CDR3 comprises 17 residues. V shed 4 bases, J shed 4 bases, and the junction held 11 bases outside the gene matches. The CDR3 reads CASSKGGQGTGNQPQHF. The CDR3 DNA follows: TGTGCCAGTAGTAAGGGGGGACAGGGAACAGGGAATCAGCCCCAGCATTTT.

The chain uses TRBV10-3 and TRBJ1-2; possible D gene TRBD1, 5 bases. CDR3 size: 15 residues. Trimming removed 2 bases from V and 8 bases from J, with 18 bases in between. Germline V gene lookup returns CDR1 ENHRY and CDR2 SYGVKD. The CDR3 loop reads CAISEALGQGGGYTF. CDR3 coding DNA: TGTGCCATCAGTGAGGCCTTGGGGCAGGGAGGAGGCTACACCTTC.

This clone was seen just once. The chain uses TRBV6-5 and TRBJ1-5; D is undetermined. This CDR3 is built from 13 residues. V shed 4 bases and J shed 8 bases, with 12 bases lying between them. The V gene's germline CDR1 is MNHEY and CDR2 SVGAGI. CDR3 region: CASSSPGSKPQHF. In DNA, the CDR3 is TGTGCCAGCAGTTCCCCGGGGTCAAAGCCCCAGCATTTT.

The chain joins TRBV19 to TRBJ1-6, with 8 bases matching TRBD1. V gave up 9 bases and J gave up 4 bases; unmatched junction bases: 8. CDR1 and CDR2 from the germline V gene are LNHDA and SQIVND (reference sequence). The CDR3 has 15 amino acids. In DNA, the CDR3 is TGTGCCAGGAATGCAGGGGGCAAGTATAATTCACCCCTCCACTTT. This sequence encodes CARNAGGKYNSPLHF.

The table lists this clone with a count of one. The chain links TRBV28 to TRBJ2-7; 7 positions match TRBD1. There are 14 residues in the CDR3. The trim removed 2 bases at V and 3 bases at J, leaving 4 bases unmatched. Germline values: CDR1 MDHEN, CDR2 SYDVKM. This CDR3 reads CASSLEGAIYEQYF. The CDR3 region has the DNA TGTGCCAGCAGTTTAGAGGGGGCCATCTACGAGCAGTACTTC.

This chain links TRBV6-5 with TRBJ2-7; no firm D call. The length of the CDR3 is 15 residues. CDR1 and CDR2 (germline): MNHEY, SVGAGI. V was shortened by 0 bases and J by 2 bases, with 11 bases between the two germline ends. The CDR3 bases are TGTGCCAGCAGTTACTCGGGCAGTTCCCCCTACGAGCAGTACTTC. It codes for CASSYSGSSPYEQYF.